Shown below are 29 T cell receptor beta chains from a single sample sequenced in a study of T cell repertoires in cytomegalovirus infection. Each CDR3 protein is one row after TCRdb ran MiXCR on the reads. The repertoire consists of approximately 300,000 distinct CDR3 sequences, with about 27% occurring once and the leading ten covering 20%. Their antigens remain unidentified. The sample in question was cultured PBMCs, obtained from culture after CMV antigen stimulation. The receptors shown here come from a human donor in good health (CMV status not recorded). Some clones in this sample may be carry-over from other donors' samples.

The rearrangement links TRBV9 to TRBJ2-5; TRBD2 might be the D (6 bases). The CDR3 extends over 15 amino acids. CDR1 SGDLS and CDR2 YYNGEE come from the germline V gene. With 0 bases removed from V and 5 bases from J, the gap between germline ends came to 14 bases. The CDR3 region is CASSVAGGGGETQYF. CDR3 nucleotides: TGTGCCAGCAGCGTAGCCGGAGGTGGAGGGGAGACCCAGTACTTC.

This clonotype was picked up a small number of times. This chain uses TRBV7-9 with TRBJ2-3; 10 bases are shared with TRBD2. The germline gives CDR1 SEHNR, CDR2 FQNEAQ (reference sequence). V lost 6 bases and J lost 4; bases outside the gene matches: 4. This CDR3 has 14 residues. The CDR3 region is CASSGAGGADTQYF. The CDR3 region has the DNA TGTGCCAGCAGTGGAGCGGGGGGGGCAGATACGCAGTATTTT.

This chain joins TRBV29-1 and TRBJ2-1; D might be TRBD2 (6 bases). Trimming stripped 0 bases from V and 8 bases from J, with 17 bases between. From germline, CDR1 is SQVTM and CDR2 ANQGSEA. The CDR3 covers 15 residues. The CDR3 region is CSVEEGLLLTDEQFF. The CDR3 nucleotides read TGCAGCGTTGAAGAGGGACTCCTCCTCACAGATGAGCAGTTCTTC.

This clonotype was counted between two and nine times. The chain joins TRBV7-8 to TRBJ1-1; D is possibly TRBD1 (5 bases). CDR1 and CDR2 (germline): SGHVS, FQNEAQ. V was cut by 8 bases and J by 0 bases, with 19 bases left in between. CDR3 size: 16 residues. The CDR3 region is CASGAGGELMNTEAFF. The DNA of the CDR3 is TGTGCCAGCGGGGCGGGGGGGGAACTCATGAACACTGAAGCTTTCTTT.

This clonotype was recorded a few times. This chain links TRBV6-1 with TRBJ1-2, with D hard to call. The V end was cut by 8 bases, the J end by 1 base, with 11 bases between. CDR3 size: 13 residues. In germline, CDR1 is MNHNS, CDR2 SASEGT. The CDR3 sequence: CASGQDRNYGYTF. CDR3 coding DNA: TGTGCCAGCGGCCAGGATCGTAACTATGGCTACACCTTC.

The chain recombines TRBV6-1 with TRBJ2-5, with D maybe TRBD1 (5 bases). V lost 5 bases, J lost 4 bases, and 14 bases lay in between. Germline lookup yields CDR1 MNHNS and CDR2 SASEGT. CDR3 length equals 14 residues. CDR3 region: CASSQGAVAETQYF. CDR3 coding DNA: TGTGCCAGCAGTCAAGGGGCGGTTGCAGAGACCCAGTACTTC.

V usage is TRBV11-1 and J usage is TRBJ2-1; no clear D gene. The CDR3 runs 18 residues. Germline V lookup: CDR1 SGHAT, CDR2 FQDESV (reference sequence). The V and J ends lost 0 bases and 7 bases respectively, with 22 bases between them. DNA of the CDR3: TGTGCCAGCAGCTTAGCCATTCTTGTGGGCACGGGTGTGAATGAGCAGTTCTTC. Encoded protein: CASSLAILVGTGVNEQFF. The full variable domain, in which reference TRBV11-1 and TRBJ2-1 provide the parts outside the CDR3, is EAEVAQSPRYKITEKSQAVAFWCDPISGHATLYWYRQILGQGPELLVQFQDESVVDDSQLPKDRFSAERLKGVDSTLKIQPAELGDSAMYLCASSLAILVGTGVNEQFFGPGTRLTVL.

This clonotype was seen repeatedly, ten times or more. This chain links TRBV11-2 with TRBJ2-1; the match to TRBD2 covers 10 bases. The CDR3 sequence is 15 residues long. J was trimmed by 8 bases and V by 6 bases; bases with no gene match: 10. Germline CDR1 is SGHAT and CDR2 is FQNNGV. CDR3 in DNA: TGTGCCAGCAGGACTCTAGCGGGAGCTACATATGAGCAGTTCTTC. It encodes CASRTLAGATYEQFF.

This clonotype was counted between two and nine times. The chain employs TRBV7-2 and TRBJ2-7; D call uncertain. The CDR3 covers 13 residues. V was clipped by 0 bases and J by 0 bases, with 3 bases between them. The germline CDR1 and CDR2 sequences are SGHTA and FQGNSA. The CDR3 bases are TGTGCCAGCAGCTTAGCCAACTCCTACGAGCAGTACTTC. This gives the protein CASSLANSYEQYF.

This clonotype was counted at least ten times. The chain combines TRBV7-3 with TRBJ2-3; 7 nucleotides match TRBD1. V dropped 5 bases and J dropped 1; count of bases not matched to a gene: 18. Germline loops: CDR1 SGHTA, CDR2 FQGTGA. The CDR3 runs to 19 residues. In DNA, the CDR3 is TGTGCCAGCAGCCGTACTGGTTTACAGGGGATTCGTGGCACAGATACGCAGTATTTT. Translated: CASSRTGLQGIRGTDTQYF.

This clonotype occurred many times. This chain links TRBV7-9 with TRBJ1-2, with a tentative D call TRBD1 (5 bases). With 2 bases removed from V and 6 bases from J, the gap between germline ends came to 16 bases. Germline values: CDR1 SEHNR, CDR2 FQNEAQ (reference sequence). The CDR3 covers 15 residues. The CDR3 loop is CASSLSSGNYDGYTF. The CDR3 bases are TGTGCCAGCAGCTTATCGTCAGGGAATTATGATGGCTACACCTTC. The full variable domain, in which reference TRBV7-9 and TRBJ1-2 provide the parts outside the CDR3, is DTGVSQNPRHKITKRGQNVTFRCDPISEHNRLYWYRQTLGQGPEFLTYFQNEAQLEKSRLLSDRFSAERPKGSFSTLEIQRTEQGDSAMYLCASSLSSGNYDGYTFGSGTRLTVV.

This clonotype was seen more than once but under ten times. The chain employs TRBV4-1 and TRBJ2-1, with TRBD1 identical over 8 bases. The CDR3 consists of 15 residues. Losses at the gene ends were 4 bases for V and 8 bases for J; bases not matched to a gene: 10. The germline CDR1 and CDR2 sequences are MGHRA and YSYEKL. The chain's CDR3 is CASSPTGASLYEQFF. Here the CDR3 DNA reads TGCGCCAGCAGCCCGACAGGGGCGAGTCTATATGAGCAGTTCTTC.

This clonotype was seen only a few times. This chain uses TRBV6-1 with TRBJ2-5, with D possibly TRBD1 on 7 matching bases. Germline V lookup: CDR1 MNHNS, CDR2 SASEGT. Trimming cost V 5 bases and J 4 bases, with 23 bases left between them. This CDR3 region has 17 residues. CDR3 residues: CASSPWYQGGFLETQYF. CDR3 bases: TGTGCCAGCAGTCCCTGGTACCAGGGGGGATTTTTAGAGACCCAGTACTTC.

This chain uses TRBV5-5 with TRBJ1-2; D unresolved. V lost 2 bases, J lost 8 bases, and 13 bases lay in between. Germline V gives CDR1 SGHKS, CDR2 YYEKEE (reference sequence). This CDR3 spans 13 amino acids. This CDR3 is CASSFSSLDGYTF. The CDR3 DNA is TGTGCCAGCAGCTTCTCCAGCCTAGACGGCTACACCTTC.

This clonotype showed up just once. The V and J genes are TRBV9 and TRBJ1-1; TRBD1 aligns across 8 bases. The CDR3 spans 14 residues. Germline assignment: CDR1 SGDLS and CDR2 YYNGEE. The V segment lost 4 bases and the J segment 5 bases; nucleotides outside the gene matches: 7. CDR3 DNA sequence: TGTGCCAGCAGCACAGGGGGTAAGGTTACTGAAGCTTTCTTT. It specifies CASSTGGKVTEAFF. Together with reference TRBV9 and TRBJ1-1, the CDR3 gives the full variable domain: DSGVTQTPKHLITATGQRVTLRCSPRSGDLSVYWYQQSLDQGLQFLIQYYNGEERAKGNILERFSAQQFPDLHSELNLSSLELGDSALYFCASSTGGKVTEAFFGQGTRLTVV.

This clonotype has only a few counts. V is TRBV10-3 and J is TRBJ2-3; perhaps TRBD2 as D (5 bases). CDR1 is ENHRY, CDR2 SYGVKD, per germline. This CDR3 has 18 residues. The germline V and J ends were trimmed by 3 bases and 0 bases, with 19 bases remaining between them. The CDR3: CAISEVDSTSPSTDTQYF. DNA for the CDR3: TGTGCCATCAGTGAAGTGGACTCGACAAGCCCTAGCACAGATACGCAGTATTTT.

This clonotype appeared a few times. The chain has TRBV25-1 and TRBJ2-7; a weak D match, TRBD1 (5 bases). The germline gives CDR1 MGHDK, CDR2 SYGVNS. CDR3 length: 13 amino acids. The germline V and J ends were trimmed by 4 bases and 3 bases, with 10 bases remaining between them. CDR3 residues: CASSVLQGYEQYF. For the CDR3, the DNA is TGTGCCAGCAGTGTACTTCAGGGCTACGAGCAGTACTTC.

The chain carries TRBV18 and TRBJ2-1; 7 bases agree with TRBD2. The CDR3 length is 16 residues. CDR1 and CDR2 (germline): KGHSH, LQKENI. V dropped 1 base and J dropped 3; count of bases not matched to a gene: 6. The CDR3 sequence is CASSPRTGEGYNEQFF. CDR3 bases: TGTGCCAGCTCACCACGAACGGGGGAGGGCTACAATGAGCAGTTCTTC.

With regard to this clonotype: Germline is not matched at one junction end, which may reflect a read error. The chain recombines TRBV28 with TRBJ1-5, with 8 bases that match TRBD1. Germline V gene lookup returns CDR1 MDHEN and CDR2 SYDVKM. CDR3 size: 14 residues. CDR3 loop: CASSWTGMIQAQHF. CDR3 DNA: TGTGCCAGCAGTTGGACAGGGATGATTCAGGCCCAGCATTTT. The variable domain in full, completed from reference TRBV28 and TRBJ1-5, reads DVKVTQSSRYLVKRTGEKVFLECVQDMDHENMFWYRQDPGLGLRLIYFSYDVKMKEKGDIPEGYSVSREKKERFSLILESASTNQTSMYLCASSWTGMIQAQHFGDGTRLSIL.

The chain has TRBV28 and TRBJ2-1, with TRBD1 matching 12 bases. Germline V gives CDR1 MDHEN, CDR2 SYDVKM. The CDR3 totals 13 residues. V lost 11 bases to trimming and J lost 8 bases; unmatched junction nucleotides: 7. CDR3 in amino acids: CAGSGTGGDEQFF. The CDR3 DNA reads TGTGCCGGAAGCGGGACAGGGGGCGATGAGCAGTTCTTC.

The J gene is TRBJ2-2, the V gene TRBV3-1, with D perhaps matching TRBD2 (5 bases). This CDR3 contains 12 residues. Per germline, CDR1 LGHDT and CDR2 YNNKEL (reference sequence). Trimming pared 4 bases from V and 6 bases from J, leaving 6 bases between. The DNA for the CDR3 is TGTGCCAGCAGCCGGGAGCCCGGGGAGCTGTTTTTT. The encoded protein is CASSREPGELFF.

The rearrangement links TRBV18 to TRBJ1-1; no firm D call. Germline V gives CDR1 KGHSH, CDR2 LQKENI. The CDR3 has 14 amino acids. The germline V and J ends were trimmed by 3 bases and 0 bases, with 8 bases remaining between them. The CDR3 bases are TGTGCCAGCTCACCCCTGGGTATGAACACTGAAGCTTTCTTT. Translating it yields CASSPLGMNTEAFF.

This clonotype was seen a few times. Germline is not matched at one junction end, which may reflect a read error. The genes are TRBV7-6 and TRBJ2-5; D gene ambiguous. The germline V gene encodes CDR1 SGHVS and CDR2 FNYEAQ. The CDR3 is 10 residues long. For the CDR3, the DNA is TGTGCCGGCAGGCAAGAGACCCAGTACTTC. This gives the protein CAGRQETQYF.

This clonotype was counted a few times. This chain uses TRBV4-1 with TRBJ2-7, with TRBD1 matching over 9 bases. V trimming: 5 bases; J trimming: 7 bases; junction bases outside the gene matches: 12. The CDR3 has 15 residues. Per the germline V gene, CDR1 is MGHRA and CDR2 is YSYEKL. CDR3 DNA: TGCGCCAGCAGCGAACGGGCAGGACAGGGGCGTGAGCAGTACTTC. Amino acid sequence: CASSERAGQGREQYF.

This rearrangement joins TRBV27 to TRBJ1-1; TRBD1 matches 8 bases. Germline lookup yields CDR1 MNHEY and CDR2 SMNVEV (reference sequence). This CDR3 is built from 14 residues. The V gene end was trimmed by 6 bases and the J gene end by 4 bases; junction bases not matched to a gene: 7. CDR3 nucleotides: TGTGCCAGCAGACTCAGGGGGCGAAGCACTGAAGCTTTCTTT. Its translation: CASRLRGRSTEAFF.

This clonotype was counted only a few times. The chain uses TRBV14 and TRBJ2-1; D uncertain. The CDR3 spans 14 residues. CDR1 SGHDN and CDR2 FVKESK come from the germline V gene. With 0 bases removed from V and 5 bases from J, the gap between germline ends came to 8 bases. The CDR3 region is CASSQDTEDNEQFF. CDR3 nucleotide sequence: TGTGCCAGCAGCCAAGATACAGAGGACAATGAGCAGTTCTTC.

This chain links TRBV12-3 or TRBV12-4 with TRBJ1-5, with 12 bases lining up with TRBD1. V was clipped by 8 bases and J by 7 bases; unmatched bases: 15. CDR3 length: 17 amino acids. The CDR3 DNA follows: TGTGCCAGCGGAATAGATGGGACAGGGGGCCCTAGGCAGCCCCAGCATTTT. It codes for CASGIDGTGGPRQPQHF.

This clonotype has a handful of counts. This chain links TRBV12-3 or TRBV12-4 with TRBJ2-7, with 13 bases that match TRBD2. The CDR3 consists of 14 residues. The V gene end was trimmed by 7 bases and the J gene end by 5 bases; junction bases not matched to a gene: 5. Written as DNA, the CDR3 is TGTGCCAGCACTGCCGGACTAGCGGGAGACGAGCAGTACTTC. Translated: CASTAGLAGDEQYF.

The J gene is TRBJ2-1, the V gene TRBV14, with no clear D. Germline V gene data show CDR1 as SGHDN and CDR2 as FVKESK. Trimming left V 1 base short and J 7 bases short, with 20 bases between. This CDR3 has 17 amino acids. CDR3 sequence reads: CASSQVVGNRMGNEQFF. In DNA, the CDR3 is TGTGCCAGCAGCCAAGTCGTTGGGAACCGGATGGGTAATGAGCAGTTCTTC. The entire variable domain, with the rest obtained from reference TRBV14 and TRBJ2-1, is as follows: EAGVTQFPSHSVIEKGQTVTLRCDPISGHDNLYWYRRVMGKEIKFLLHFVKESKQDESGMPNNRFLAERTGGTYSTLKVQPAELEDSGVYFCASSQVVGNRMGNEQFFGPGTRLTVL.